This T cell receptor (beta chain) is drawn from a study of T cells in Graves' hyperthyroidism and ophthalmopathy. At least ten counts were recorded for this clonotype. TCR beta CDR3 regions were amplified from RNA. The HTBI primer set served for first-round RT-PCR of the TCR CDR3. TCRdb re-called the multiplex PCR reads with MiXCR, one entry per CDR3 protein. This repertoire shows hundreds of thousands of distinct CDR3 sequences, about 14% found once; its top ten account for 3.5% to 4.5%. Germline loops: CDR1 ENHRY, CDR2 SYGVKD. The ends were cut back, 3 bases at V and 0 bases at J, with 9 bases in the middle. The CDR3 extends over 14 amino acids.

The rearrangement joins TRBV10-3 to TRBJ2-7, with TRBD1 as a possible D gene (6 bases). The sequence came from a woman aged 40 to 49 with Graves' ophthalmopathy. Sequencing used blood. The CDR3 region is CAISDLQGSYEQYF. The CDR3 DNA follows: TGTGCCATCAGTGACTTACAGGGCTCCTACGAGCAGTACTTC.